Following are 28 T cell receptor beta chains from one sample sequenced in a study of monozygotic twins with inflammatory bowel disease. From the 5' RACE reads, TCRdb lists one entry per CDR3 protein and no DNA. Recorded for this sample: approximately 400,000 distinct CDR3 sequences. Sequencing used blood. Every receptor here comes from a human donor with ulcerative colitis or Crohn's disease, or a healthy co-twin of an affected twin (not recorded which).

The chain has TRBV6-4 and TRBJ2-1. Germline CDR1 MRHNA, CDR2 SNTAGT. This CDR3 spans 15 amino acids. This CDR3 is CASSDSGYPYNEQFF.

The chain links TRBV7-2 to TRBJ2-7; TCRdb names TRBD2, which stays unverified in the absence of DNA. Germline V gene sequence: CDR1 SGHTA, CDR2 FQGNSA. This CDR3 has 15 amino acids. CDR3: CASSQYGLFAYEQYF.

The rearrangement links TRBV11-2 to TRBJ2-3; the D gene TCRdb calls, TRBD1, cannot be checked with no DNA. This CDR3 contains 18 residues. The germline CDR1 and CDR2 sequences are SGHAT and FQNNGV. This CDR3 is CASSLVSSSGGDTDTQYF.

This CDR3 is CASSFRAPDVEKLFF. The V and J genes are TRBV12-3 or TRBV12-4 and TRBJ1-4; no DNA is available, so the TRBD1 call from TCRdb remains unchecked. This CDR3 contains 15 residues.

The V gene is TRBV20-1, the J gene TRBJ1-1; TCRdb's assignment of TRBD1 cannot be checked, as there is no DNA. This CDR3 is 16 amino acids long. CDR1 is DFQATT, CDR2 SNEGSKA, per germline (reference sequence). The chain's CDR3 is CSAKTGGSNLNTEAFF.

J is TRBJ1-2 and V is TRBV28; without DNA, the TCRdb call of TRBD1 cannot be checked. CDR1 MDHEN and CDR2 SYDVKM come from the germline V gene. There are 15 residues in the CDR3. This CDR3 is CASSSLPTGRSGYTF.

The CDR3 region is CASSYRDNQPQHF. The chain couples TRBV12-3 or TRBV12-4 to TRBJ1-5; the D gene TCRdb calls, TRBD1, cannot be checked with no DNA. The CDR3 consists of 13 residues.

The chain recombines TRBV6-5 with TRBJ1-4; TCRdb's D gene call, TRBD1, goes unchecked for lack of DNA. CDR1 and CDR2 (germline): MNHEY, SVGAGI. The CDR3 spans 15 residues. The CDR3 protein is CASSYQTGGGEKLFF.

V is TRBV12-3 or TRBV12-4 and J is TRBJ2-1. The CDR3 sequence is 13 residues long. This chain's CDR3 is CASSLDGHNEQFF.

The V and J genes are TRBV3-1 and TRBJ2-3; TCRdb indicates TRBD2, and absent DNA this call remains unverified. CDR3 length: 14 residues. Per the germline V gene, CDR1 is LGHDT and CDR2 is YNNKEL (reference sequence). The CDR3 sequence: CASSQGLAGNTQYF.

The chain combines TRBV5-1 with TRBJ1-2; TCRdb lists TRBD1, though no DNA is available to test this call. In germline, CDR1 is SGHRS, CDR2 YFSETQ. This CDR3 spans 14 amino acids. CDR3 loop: CASSLTGVNYGYTF.

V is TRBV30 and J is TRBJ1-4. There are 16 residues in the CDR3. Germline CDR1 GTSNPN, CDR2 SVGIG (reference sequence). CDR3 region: CACTQNHFRTNEKLFF.

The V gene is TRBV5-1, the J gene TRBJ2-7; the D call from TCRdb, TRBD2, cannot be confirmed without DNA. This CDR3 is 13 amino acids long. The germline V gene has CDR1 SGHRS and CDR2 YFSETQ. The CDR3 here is CASRGAEAYEQYF.

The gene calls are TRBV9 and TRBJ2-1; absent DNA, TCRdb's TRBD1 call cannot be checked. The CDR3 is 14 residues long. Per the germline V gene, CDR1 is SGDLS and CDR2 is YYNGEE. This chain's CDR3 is CASRPLSSYNEQFF.

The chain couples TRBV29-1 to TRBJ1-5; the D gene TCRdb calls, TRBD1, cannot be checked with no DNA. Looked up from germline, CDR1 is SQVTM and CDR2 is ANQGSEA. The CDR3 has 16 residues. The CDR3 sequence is CSVVWGSDFSNQPQHF.

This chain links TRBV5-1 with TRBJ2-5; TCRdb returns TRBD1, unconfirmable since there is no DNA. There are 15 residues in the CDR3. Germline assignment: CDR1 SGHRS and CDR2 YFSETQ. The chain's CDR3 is CASSLMGQNQETQYF.

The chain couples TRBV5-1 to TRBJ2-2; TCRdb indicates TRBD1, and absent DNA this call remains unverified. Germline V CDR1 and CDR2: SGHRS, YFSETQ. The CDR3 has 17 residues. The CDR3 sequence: CASSLIGTHANTGELFF.

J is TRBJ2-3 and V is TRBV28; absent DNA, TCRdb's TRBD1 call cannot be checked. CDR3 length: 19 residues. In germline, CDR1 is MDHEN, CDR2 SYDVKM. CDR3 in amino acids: CASSFASEGQVDLTDTQYF. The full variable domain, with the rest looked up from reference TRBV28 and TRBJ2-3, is DVKVTQSSRYLVKRTGEKVFLECVQDMDHENMFWYRQDPGLGLRLIYFSYDVKMKEKGDIPEGYSVSREKKERFSLILESASTNQTSMYLCASSFASEGQVDLTDTQYFGPGTRLTVL.

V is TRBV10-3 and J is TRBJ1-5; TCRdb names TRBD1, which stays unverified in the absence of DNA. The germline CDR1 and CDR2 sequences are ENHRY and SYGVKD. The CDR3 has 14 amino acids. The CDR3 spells CAIREDRGEQPQHF.

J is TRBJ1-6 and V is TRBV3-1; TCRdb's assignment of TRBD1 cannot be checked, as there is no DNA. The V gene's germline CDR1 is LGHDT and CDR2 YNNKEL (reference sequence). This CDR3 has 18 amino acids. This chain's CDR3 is CASSRNGQGFSYNSPLHF.

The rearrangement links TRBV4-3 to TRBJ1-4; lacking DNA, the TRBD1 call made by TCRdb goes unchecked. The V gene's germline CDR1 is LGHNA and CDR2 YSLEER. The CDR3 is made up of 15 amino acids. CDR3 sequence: CASSHGTATNEKLFF.

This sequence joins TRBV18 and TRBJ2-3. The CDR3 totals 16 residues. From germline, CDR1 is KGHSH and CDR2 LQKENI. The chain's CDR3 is CASSPRNSAITDTQYF.

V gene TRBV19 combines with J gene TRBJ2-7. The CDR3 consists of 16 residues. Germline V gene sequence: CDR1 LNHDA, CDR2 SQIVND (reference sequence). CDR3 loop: CASSMVSRWKRYEQYF.

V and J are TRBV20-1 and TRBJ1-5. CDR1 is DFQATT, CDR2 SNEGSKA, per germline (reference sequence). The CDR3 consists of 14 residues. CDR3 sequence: CSAPSFNSNQPQHF.

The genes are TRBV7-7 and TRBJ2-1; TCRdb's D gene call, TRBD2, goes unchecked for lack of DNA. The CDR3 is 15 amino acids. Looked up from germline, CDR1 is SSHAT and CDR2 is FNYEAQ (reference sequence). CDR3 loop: CASSSGLAGSNEQFF. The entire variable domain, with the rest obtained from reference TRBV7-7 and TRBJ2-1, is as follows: GAGVSQSPRYKVTKRGQDVTLRCDPISSHATLYWYQQALGQGPEFLTYFNYEAQPDKSGLPSDRFSAERPEGSISTLTIQRTEQRDSAMYRCASSSGLAGSNEQFFGPGTRLTVL.

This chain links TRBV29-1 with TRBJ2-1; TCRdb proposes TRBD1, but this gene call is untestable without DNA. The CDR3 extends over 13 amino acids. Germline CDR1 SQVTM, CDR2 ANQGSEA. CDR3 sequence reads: CSVAGLSYNEQFF.

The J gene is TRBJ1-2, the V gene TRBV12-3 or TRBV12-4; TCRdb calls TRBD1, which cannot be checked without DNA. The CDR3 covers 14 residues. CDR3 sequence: CASSPWGTNYGYTF.

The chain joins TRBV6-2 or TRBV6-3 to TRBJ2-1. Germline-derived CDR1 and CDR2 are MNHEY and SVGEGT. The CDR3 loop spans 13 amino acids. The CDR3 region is CASSSGFFNEQFF.